This entry lists 11 T cell receptor beta chains sequenced from one sample in a study of cytomegalovirus exposure and HLA in healthy donors. Primers for the PCR totalled 60 Vbeta and 13 Jbeta. Assay: immunoSEQ multiplex PCR; the TCRdb copy retains only in-frame clones and omits some. The sample consists of 100,000 to 150,000 clones, over 9.5% of them appearing once. Sequencing was performed on PBMCs. These receptors originate from a woman aged 18-29 years in good health and CMV-seropositive.

This clone has a handful of counts. The rearrangement joins TRBV11-3 to TRBJ2-1; possibly TRBD1 for D (6 bases). Deletions cut 5 bases from V and 7 bases from J, with 9 bases between. The germline V gene has CDR1 SGHNT and CDR2 YENEEA. There are 12 residues in the CDR3. In DNA, the CDR3 is TGTGCCAGCAGCCGGACAGTTAATGAGCAGTTCTTC. Translated: CASSRTVNEQFF.

This clone was detected a few times. V is TRBV2 and J is TRBJ1-2; TRBD1 aligns across 9 bases. CDR1 is SNHLY and CDR2 is FYNNEI in the germline V gene. J was trimmed by 9 bases and V by 8 bases; bases with no gene match: 13. CDR3 length equals 14 residues. The CDR3 protein is CASGGVTGGSSYTF. DNA for the CDR3: TGTGCCAGCGGGGGGGTAACAGGGGGCTCGAGCTACACCTTC.

The chain carries TRBV28 and TRBJ2-1; 10 bases line up with TRBD2. The CDR3 loop spans 19 amino acids. Germline values: CDR1 MDHEN, CDR2 SYDVKM. Germline trimming cut 2 bases from V and 2 bases from J; bases unmatched to any gene: 12. This CDR3 reads CASSLPSTRSGRAYNEQFF. The CDR3 DNA reads TGTGCCAGCAGTTTACCTAGTACTAGGAGCGGGAGGGCCTACAATGAGCAGTTCTTC.

This clone came up a few times. This chain connects TRBV6-4 to TRBJ2-3, with D uncertain. The ends were cut back, 8 bases at V and 5 bases at J, with 8 bases in the middle. CDR1 is MRHNA and CDR2 is SNTAGT in the germline V gene. This CDR3 contains 11 residues. CDR3 nucleotide sequence: TGTGCCAGCTCCAGTGGAGATACGCAGTATTTT. Protein product: CASSSGDTQYF.

The J gene is TRBJ1-1, the V gene TRBV5-1; 10 nucleotides agree with TRBD1. The CDR3 runs to 15 residues. The J segment lost 5 bases and the V segment lost 3 bases, leaving 7 bases of the junction unmatched. Germline V CDR1 and CDR2: SGHRS, YFSETQ. The CDR3 here is CASSYHGTGVTEAFF. CDR3 sequence (DNA): TGCGCCAGCAGCTATCATGGGACAGGGGTTACTGAAGCTTTCTTT.

In its sample, this clone was seen a few times. V is TRBV9 and J is TRBJ2-7, with 7 bases identical to TRBD2. Germline assignment: CDR1 SGDLS and CDR2 YYNGEE. V gave up 4 bases and J gave up 3 bases; unmatched junction bases: 10. The CDR3 is 15 residues long. The CDR3 reads CASSPDAREDYEQYF. The CDR3, as DNA: TGTGCCAGCAGCCCCGACGCTCGGGAGGACTACGAGCAGTACTTC.

A remark on this clone: In the same sample, other DNA sequences code for this CDR3. The J gene is TRBJ2-7, the V gene TRBV5-1, with unresolved D. This CDR3 has 15 residues. In germline, CDR1 is SGHRS, CDR2 YFSETQ. V shed 4 bases and J shed 5 bases, with 19 bases lying between them. CDR3 sequence (DNA): TGCGCCAGCAGCCCCTCTCGACTGAGCGACGACGAGCAGTACTTC. Translation gives CASSPSRLSDDEQYF.

The chain is built from TRBV4-1 and TRBJ1-5; D not resolved. The CDR3 extends over 13 amino acids. Germline values: CDR1 MGHRA, CDR2 YSYEKL. V was cut by 0 bases and J by 12 bases, with 12 bases left in between. CDR3 in DNA: TGCGCCAGCAGCCAAGAGTCCAGCACGGGCCAGCATTTT. As protein: CASSQESSTGQHF.

This chain joins TRBV6-1 and TRBJ2-7; 10 positions agree with TRBD2. The V gene's germline CDR1 is MNHNS and CDR2 SASEGT. The CDR3 contains 16 residues. After removal of 4 bases from V and 0 bases from J, the junction contained 6 bases not matched to a gene. For the CDR3, the DNA is TGTGCCAGCAGTGCTACTAGCGGGACCGACTCCTACGAGCAGTACTTC. Amino acids: CASSATSGTDSYEQYF.

The chain couples TRBV28 to TRBJ2-1; the match to TRBD1 covers 10 bases. V shed 6 bases and J 4 bases; nucleotides not matched to a gene: 6. The germline V gene has CDR1 MDHEN and CDR2 SYDVKM. The CDR3 consists of 15 residues. The CDR3: CASRTGGTYYNEQFF. The CDR3 DNA reads TGTGCCAGCAGGACAGGGGGCACCTATTACAATGAGCAGTTCTTC.

This clone was picked up a small number of times. The V call is TRBV19, the J call TRBJ2-3; TRBD2 matches 12 bases. The V gene's germline CDR1 is LNHDA and CDR2 SQIVND (reference sequence). This CDR3 comprises 16 residues. V was pared by 9 bases and J by 3 bases, with 10 bases of the junction left unmatched. The CDR3, as DNA: TGTGCCAGAACTGAAAGAGGACTAGCGGGAACAGATACGCAGTATTTT. This translates into CARTERGLAGTDTQYF.